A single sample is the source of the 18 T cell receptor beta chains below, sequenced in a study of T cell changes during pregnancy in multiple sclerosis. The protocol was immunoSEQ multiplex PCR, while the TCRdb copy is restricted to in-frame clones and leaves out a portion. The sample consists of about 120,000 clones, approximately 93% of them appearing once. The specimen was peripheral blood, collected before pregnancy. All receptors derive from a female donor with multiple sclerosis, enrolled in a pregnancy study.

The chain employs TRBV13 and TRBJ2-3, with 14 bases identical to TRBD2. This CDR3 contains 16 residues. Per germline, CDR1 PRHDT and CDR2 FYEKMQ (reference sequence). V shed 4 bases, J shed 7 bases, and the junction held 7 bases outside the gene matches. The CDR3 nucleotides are TGTGCCAGCAGCTCCGGACTAGCGGGAGGTCCACATACGCAGTATTTT. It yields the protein CASSSGLAGGPHTQYF.

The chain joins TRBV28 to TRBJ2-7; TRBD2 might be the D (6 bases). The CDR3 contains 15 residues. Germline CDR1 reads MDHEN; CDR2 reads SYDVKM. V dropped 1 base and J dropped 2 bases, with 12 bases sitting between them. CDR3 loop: CASSLFAGLPYEQYF. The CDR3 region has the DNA TGTGCCAGCAGTTTATTTGCGGGATTACCCTACGAGCAGTACTTC.

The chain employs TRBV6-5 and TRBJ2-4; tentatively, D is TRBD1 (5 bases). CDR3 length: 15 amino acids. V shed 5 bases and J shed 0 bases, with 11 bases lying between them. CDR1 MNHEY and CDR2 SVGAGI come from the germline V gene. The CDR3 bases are TGTGCCAGCAGTACTACAGGTTTAGCCAAAAACATTCAGTACTTC. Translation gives CASSTTGLAKNIQYF.

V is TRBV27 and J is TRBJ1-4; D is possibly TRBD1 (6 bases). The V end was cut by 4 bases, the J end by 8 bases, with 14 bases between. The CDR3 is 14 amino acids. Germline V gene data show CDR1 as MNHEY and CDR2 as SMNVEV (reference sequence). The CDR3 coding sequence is TGTGCCAGCAGTTCTGGGGGGCGGGGGGAAAAACTGTTTTTT. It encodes CASSSGGRGEKLFF.

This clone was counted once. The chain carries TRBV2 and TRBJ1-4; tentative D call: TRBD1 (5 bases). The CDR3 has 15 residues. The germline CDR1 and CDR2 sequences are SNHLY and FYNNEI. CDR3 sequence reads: CASAGLGATNEKLFF. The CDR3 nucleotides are TGTGCAAGCGCAGGGTTGGGTGCAACTAATGAAAAACTGTTTTTT.

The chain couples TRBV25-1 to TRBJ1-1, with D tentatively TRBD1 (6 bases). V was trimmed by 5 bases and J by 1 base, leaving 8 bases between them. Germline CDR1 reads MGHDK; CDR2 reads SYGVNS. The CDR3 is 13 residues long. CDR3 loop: CASSRGGNTEAFF. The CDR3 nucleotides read TGTGCCAGCAGTAGGGGGGGGAACACTGAAGCTTTCTTT.

The CDR3 sequence: CASSPKGLAKNIQYF. DNA of the CDR3: TGTGCCAGCTCACCCAAGGGACTAGCCAAAAACATTCAGTACTTC. V usage is TRBV18 and J usage is TRBJ2-4; D might be TRBD2 (6 bases). Germline V CDR1 and CDR2: KGHSH, LQKENI. The CDR3 is 15 amino acids. V was clipped by 3 bases and J by 0 bases, with 9 bases between them. Full variable domain (missing parts from reference TRBV18 and TRBJ2-4): NAGVMQNPRHLVRRRGQEARLRCSPMKGHSHVYWYRQLPEEGLKFMVYLQKENIIDESGMPKERFSAEFPKEGPSILRIQQVVRGDSAAYFCASSPKGLAKNIQYFGAGTRLSVL.

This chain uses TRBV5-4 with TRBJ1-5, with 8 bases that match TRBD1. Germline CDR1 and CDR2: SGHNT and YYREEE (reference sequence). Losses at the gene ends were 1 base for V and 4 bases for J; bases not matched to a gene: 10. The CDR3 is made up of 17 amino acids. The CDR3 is CASSLFLGQGRNQPQHF. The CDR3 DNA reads TGTGCCAGCAGCTTGTTTTTAGGACAGGGAAGAAATCAGCCCCAGCATTTT.

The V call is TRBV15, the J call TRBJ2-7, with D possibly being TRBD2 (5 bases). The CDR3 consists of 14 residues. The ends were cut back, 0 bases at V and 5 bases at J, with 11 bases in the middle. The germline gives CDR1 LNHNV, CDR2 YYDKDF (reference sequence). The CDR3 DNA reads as TGTGCCACCAGCAGAGATCTAGCAACCCACGAGCAGTACTTC. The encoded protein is CATSRDLATHEQYF.

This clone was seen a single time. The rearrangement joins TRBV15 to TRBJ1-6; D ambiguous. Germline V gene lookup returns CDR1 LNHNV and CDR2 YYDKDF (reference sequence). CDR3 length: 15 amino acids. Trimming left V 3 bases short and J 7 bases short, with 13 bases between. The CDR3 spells CATSRGGPTNSPLHF. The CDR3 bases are TGTGCCACCAGCAGGGGTGGGCCAACCAATTCACCCCTCCACTTT.

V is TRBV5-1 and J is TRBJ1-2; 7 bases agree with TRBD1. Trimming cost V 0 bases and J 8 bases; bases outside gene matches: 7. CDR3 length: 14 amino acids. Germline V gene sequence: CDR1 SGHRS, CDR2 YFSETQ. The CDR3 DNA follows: TGCGCCAGCAGCTTGGGGGACAGACAACGGGGCTACACCTTC. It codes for CASSLGDRQRGYTF.

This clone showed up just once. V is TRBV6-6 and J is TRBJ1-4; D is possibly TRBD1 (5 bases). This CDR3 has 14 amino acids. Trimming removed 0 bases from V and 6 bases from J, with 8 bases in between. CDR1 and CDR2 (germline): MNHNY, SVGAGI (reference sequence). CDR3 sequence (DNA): TGTGCCAGCAGTTACTCGGGGCGCGATGAAAAACTGTTTTTT. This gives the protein CASSYSGRDEKLFF.

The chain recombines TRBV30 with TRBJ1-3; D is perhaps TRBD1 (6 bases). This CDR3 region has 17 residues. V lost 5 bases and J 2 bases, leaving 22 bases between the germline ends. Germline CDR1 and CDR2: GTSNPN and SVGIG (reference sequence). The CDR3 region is CAWQKRGGRRTGNTIYF. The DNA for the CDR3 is TGTGCCTGGCAAAAAAGGGGGGGGAGGAGGACTGGAAACACCATATATTTT.

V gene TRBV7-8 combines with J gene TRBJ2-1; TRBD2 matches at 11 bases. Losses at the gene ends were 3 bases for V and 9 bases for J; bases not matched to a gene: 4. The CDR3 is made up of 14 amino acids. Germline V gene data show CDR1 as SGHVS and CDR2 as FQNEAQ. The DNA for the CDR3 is TGTGCCAGCAGCTTTATAGCGGGGGGGGGTGAGCAGTTCTTC. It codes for CASSFIAGGGEQFF. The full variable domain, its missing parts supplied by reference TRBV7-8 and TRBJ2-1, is GAGVSQSPRYKVAKRGQDVALRCDPISGHVSLFWYQQALGQGPEFLTYFQNEAQLDKSGLPSDRFFAERPEGSVSTLKIQRTQQEDSAVYLCASSFIAGGGEQFFGPGTRLTVL.

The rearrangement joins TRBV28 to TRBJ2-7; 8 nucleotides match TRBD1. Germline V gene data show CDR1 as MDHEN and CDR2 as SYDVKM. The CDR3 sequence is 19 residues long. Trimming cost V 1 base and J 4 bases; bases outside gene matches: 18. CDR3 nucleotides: TGTGCCAGCAGTTTATACAGGGGGGCTGGGCTGGGCCGAGCTTACGAGCAGTACTTC. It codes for CASSLYRGAGLGRAYEQYF.

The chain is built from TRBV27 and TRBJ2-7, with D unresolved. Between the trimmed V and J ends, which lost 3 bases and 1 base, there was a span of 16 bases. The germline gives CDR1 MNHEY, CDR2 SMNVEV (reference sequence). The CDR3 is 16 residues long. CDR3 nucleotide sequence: TGTGCCAGCAGTTTCACCCTAGAGCTCTTTTCCTACGAGCAGTACTTC. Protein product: CASSFTLELFSYEQYF.

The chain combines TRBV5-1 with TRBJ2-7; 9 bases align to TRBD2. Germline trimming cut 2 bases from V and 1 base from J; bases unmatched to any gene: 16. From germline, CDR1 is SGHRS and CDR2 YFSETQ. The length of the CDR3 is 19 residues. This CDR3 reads CASSFSRGAGGVSSYEQYF. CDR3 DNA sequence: TGCGCCAGCAGCTTCTCCCGAGGAGCGGGAGGTGTATCTTCCTACGAGCAGTACTTC. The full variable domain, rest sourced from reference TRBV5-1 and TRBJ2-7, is KAGVTQTPRYLIKTRGQQVTLSCSPISGHRSVSWYQQTPGQGLQFLFEYFSETQRNKGNFPGRFSGRQFSNSRSEMNVSTLELGDSALYLCASSFSRGAGGVSSYEQYFGPGTRLTVT.

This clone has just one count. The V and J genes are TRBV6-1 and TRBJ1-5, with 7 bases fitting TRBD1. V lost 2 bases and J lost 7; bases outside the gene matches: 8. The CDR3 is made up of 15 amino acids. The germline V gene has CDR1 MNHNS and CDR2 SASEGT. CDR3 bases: TGTGCCAGCAGTGAAAGGAAGGGGGCACGGCAGCCCCAGCATTTT. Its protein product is CASSERKGARQPQHF.